This T cell receptor beta chain is drawn from a study of blood T cell repertoires in COVID-19. Per the study methods: Estimated nucleated cell counts came from reference gene primer amplification. Here immunoSEQ multiplex PCR was the method, and the copy in TCRdb shows in-frame clones only, minus some. V and J calls and clone size come straight from that table; D and trimming were deduced from the DNA. The repertoire holds roughly 140,000 clones, with roughly 88% as singletons. Trimming took 0 bases from V and 0 from J, leaving 12 bases between them. Germline CDR1 reads SGHTA; CDR2 reads FQGNSA. The CDR3 has 16 residues.

Specimen: peripheral blood. The sequence was collected from a woman aged 50 to 60 in a cohort sampled during active or convalescent COVID-19. V usage is TRBV7-2 and J usage is TRBJ2-7, with D tentatively TRBD1 (5 bases). CDR3 sequence: CASSLASGWGSYEQYF. In nucleotides, the CDR3 is TGTGCCAGCAGCTTAGCGTCAGGGTGGGGCTCCTACGAGCAGTACTTC.